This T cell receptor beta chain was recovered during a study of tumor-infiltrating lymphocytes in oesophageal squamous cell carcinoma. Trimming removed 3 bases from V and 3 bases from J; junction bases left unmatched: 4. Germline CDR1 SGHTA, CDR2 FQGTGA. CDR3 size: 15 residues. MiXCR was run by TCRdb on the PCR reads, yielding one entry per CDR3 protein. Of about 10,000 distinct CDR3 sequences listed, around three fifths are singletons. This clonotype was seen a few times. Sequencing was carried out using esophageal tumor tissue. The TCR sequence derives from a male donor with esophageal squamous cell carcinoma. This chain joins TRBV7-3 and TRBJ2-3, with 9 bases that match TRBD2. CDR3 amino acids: CASSLGSGSTDTQYF. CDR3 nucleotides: TGTGCCAGCAGCTTGGGTAGCGGGAGTACAGATACGCAGTATTTT.